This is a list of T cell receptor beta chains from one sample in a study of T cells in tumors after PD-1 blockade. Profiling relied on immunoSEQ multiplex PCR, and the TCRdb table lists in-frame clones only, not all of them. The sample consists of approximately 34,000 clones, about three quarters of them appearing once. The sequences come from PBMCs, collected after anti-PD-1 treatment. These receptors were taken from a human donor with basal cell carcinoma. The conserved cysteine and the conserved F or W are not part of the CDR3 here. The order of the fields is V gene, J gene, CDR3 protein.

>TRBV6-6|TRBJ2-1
ASSSFGRGTYNEQF
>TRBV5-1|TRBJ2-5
ASGRGGQPQETQY
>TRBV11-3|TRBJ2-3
ASSLRQGGDTQY
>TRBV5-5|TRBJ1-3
ASSLGPDSGNTIY
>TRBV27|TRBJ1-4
ASSIHWGNEKLF
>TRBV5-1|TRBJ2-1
ASRTSGGEVEQF
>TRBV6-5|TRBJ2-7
ASSADTLSEQY
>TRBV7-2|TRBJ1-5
ASSLKDGFNQPQH
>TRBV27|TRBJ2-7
ASSLSSSGPYEQY
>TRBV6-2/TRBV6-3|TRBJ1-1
ASSYRGPDTEAF
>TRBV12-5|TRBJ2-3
ASGLSQGTDTQY
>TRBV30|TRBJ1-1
AWSDDSEAF
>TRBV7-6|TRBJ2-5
ASSAGGLETQY
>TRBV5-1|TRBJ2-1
ASSRDGSTYNEQF
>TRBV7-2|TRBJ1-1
ASTTGQGGSGTEAF
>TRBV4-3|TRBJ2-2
ASSHGTSGELGELF
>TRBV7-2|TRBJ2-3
ASSYRGQGDTQY
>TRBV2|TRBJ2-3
ASSSELTDTQY
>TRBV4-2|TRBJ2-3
ASSQDTDTQY
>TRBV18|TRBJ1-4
ASSPAGQGEKLF
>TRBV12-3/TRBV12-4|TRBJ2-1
ASSLWGEGEQF
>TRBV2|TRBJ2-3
ASSRTSGGQRGTDTQY
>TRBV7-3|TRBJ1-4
ASSLNPVGPNEKLF
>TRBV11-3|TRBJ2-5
ASSKGPGGDQETQY